Ten or more counts support the clone carrying this T cell receptor beta chain. The antigen remains unidentified. This sample's time point: newly diagnosed GD, antithyroid drugs for less than 3 months. Generation of the TCR library employed RNA extracted from PBMCs. An endocrinology department located in Xi'an, China, was where the patients came from. Arm-PCR of CDR3 regions with iRepertoire HTBI primers generated TCR beta libraries. One entry per CDR3 protein results from TCRdb running MiXCR on the multiplex PCR reads. This sample has under 300,000 distinct CDR3 sequences; about a sixth occur once, and the top ten carry around 20%. The data originate from a study of regulatory T cells in long-lasting Graves disease. The CDR3 has 14 residues. V shed 6 bases and J shed 0 bases, with 11 bases lying between them. Study-wide results and caveats: Small sample size may have lowered accuracy. It was in persistent disease that TRBV28, TRBJ1-2 and TRBJ2-5 were favored.

The chain uses TRBV12-3 or TRBV12-4 and TRBJ2-5; D uncertain. The sequence derives from a female donor with Graves disease. The sample was peripheral blood mononuclear cells (PBMCs), taken at new diagnosis, from a patient treated with antithyroid drugs. The CDR3 is CASRDDVYQETQYF. The CDR3 DNA reads TGTGCCAGCAGGGACGACGTGTACCAAGAGACCCAGTACTTC.